The clone carrying this T cell receptor beta chain was seen a handful of times. A junction end diverges from the germline sequence, so it may reflect a read error. The CDR3 contains 14 residues. CDR1 SGHTA and CDR2 FQGNSA come from the germline V gene. The sample comes from a study of T cells after yellow fever vaccination. Notes on the study in general: Clonotypes shared by both compartments, CD4 and CD8, made up a small share.

One entry per CDR3 protein results from TCRdb running MiXCR on the 5' RACE reads. The sample consists of tens of thousands of distinct CDR3 sequences, roughly 14% of them appearing once. The starting material was CD8+ T cells not binding an NS4B(214-222) dextramer, sorted from PBMCs, obtained about 21 days after the first yellow fever vaccination. The V gene is TRBV7-2, the J gene TRBJ2-3; tentatively, D is TRBD2 (6 bases). The receptor was derived from a man between 18 and 29 years old who received the YFV17D yellow fever vaccine. The CDR3 DNA sequence: TGTGCCAGCAGCCCACCTACTAGCAAAGATACGCAGTATTTT. This codes for CASSPPTSKDTQYF.